One and the same sample provided the 12 T cell receptor beta chains below, sequenced in a study of shared clonotypes between healthy human individuals. Only in-frame clones appear in the TCRdb table, and some are missing; sequencing was by immunoSEQ multiplex PCR. This table has some 1,400,000 clones, approximately 96% appearing once. The specimen was naive CD4+ T cells sorted from blood. The subset here: CD45RA+ positively selected. The receptors originated from a man aged 25 to 45 in good health.

This chain links TRBV10-3 with TRBJ2-1; TRBD2 matches 9 bases. The length of the CDR3 is 18 residues. Germline assignment: CDR1 ENHRY and CDR2 SYGVKD. Trimming at V came to 3 bases and at J to 4 bases, leaving 13 bases not matched to a gene. The CDR3 protein is CAISDPGWREGPYNEQFF. The CDR3 DNA follows: TGTGCCATCAGTGACCCCGGGTGGCGGGAGGGCCCGTACAATGAGCAGTTCTTC.

This chain connects TRBV7-9 to TRBJ2-5, with D unclear. In germline, CDR1 is SEHNR, CDR2 FQNEAQ (reference sequence). V was shortened by 5 bases and J by 2 bases, with 9 bases between the two germline ends. The CDR3 length is 13 residues. The CDR3 DNA is TGTGCCAGCAGCCCTAATTCGCAAGAGACCCAGTACTTC. This gives the protein CASSPNSQETQYF.

V usage is TRBV11-3 and J usage is TRBJ2-1, with 9 bases that match TRBD2. Germline V CDR1 and CDR2: SGHNT, YENEEA. The CDR3 is made up of 14 amino acids. Unmatched junction bases numbered 0, after V lost 6 bases and J lost 0 bases. CDR3 in amino acids: CASRAGGSYNEQFF. CDR3 nucleotide sequence: TGTGCCAGCAGAGCGGGGGGCTCCTACAATGAGCAGTTCTTC.

Turning to this clone: Other nucleotide sequences in the sample specify the same CDR3. CDR3 coding DNA: TGTGCCAGCAGACGGACAGAGTCCTACGAGCAGTACTTC. It yields the protein CASRRTESYEQYF. The chain links TRBV28 to TRBJ2-7, with D tentatively TRBD1 (6 bases). CDR1 and CDR2 (germline): MDHEN, SYDVKM. This CDR3 has 13 amino acids. The germline V and J ends were trimmed by 6 bases and 1 base, with 10 bases remaining between them.

The chain recombines TRBV7-2 with TRBJ2-1; 13 bases agree with TRBD2. CDR3 length equals 18 residues. The V and J ends lost 1 base and 7 bases, in that order; junction bases with no gene match: 10. CDR1 SGHTA and CDR2 FQGNSA come from the germline V gene. CDR3 sequence: CASSLGIILAGGGNEQFF. Here the CDR3 DNA reads TGTGCCAGCAGCTTAGGAATAATACTAGCGGGAGGGGGTAATGAGCAGTTCTTC.

V and J are TRBV6-5 and TRBJ2-3, with 9 bases aligning to TRBD1. J gave up 0 bases and V 6 bases, and 4 bases lay outside the gene matches. The CDR3 totals 15 residues. Germline CDR1 and CDR2: MNHEY and SVGAGI. The CDR3 DNA sequence: TGTGCCAGCAGCTACAGGGGGCAAAGCACAGATACGCAGTATTTT. This codes for CASSYRGQSTDTQYF.

The chain employs TRBV19 and TRBJ1-2; D may be TRBD1 (6 bases). This CDR3 region has 14 residues. CDR1 is LNHDA, CDR2 SQIVND, per germline (reference sequence). V shed 3 bases and J shed 7 bases, with 15 bases lying between them. CDR3 DNA: TGTGCCAGTAGTATCCGCGGGGGCGAGGGTGGCTACACCTTC. Translation: CASSIRGGEGGYTF. The whole variable domain, filled in from reference TRBV19 and TRBJ1-2, reads DGGITQSPKYLFRKEGQNVTLSCEQNLNHDAMYWYRQDPGQGLRLIYYSQIVNDFQKGDIAEGYSVSREKKESFPLTVTSAQKNPTAFYLCASSIRGGEGGYTFGSGTRLTVV.

Comment on this clone: Different DNA sequences within this sample yield the same CDR3. The chain links TRBV20-1 to TRBJ2-1; no clear D. Per the germline V gene, CDR1 is DFQATT and CDR2 is SNEGSKA (reference sequence). The CDR3 contains 11 residues. V lost 3 bases to trimming and J lost 10 bases, with 10 bases between them. This chain's CDR3 is CSASTRNEQFF. CDR3 nucleotide sequence: TGCAGTGCTAGTACCAGGAACGAGCAGTTCTTC.

V is TRBV2 and J is TRBJ1-2; 10 nucleotides align to TRBD1. Trimming took 6 bases from V and 8 from J; bases not matched to a gene: 3. This CDR3 contains 12 residues. Germline loops: CDR1 SNHLY, CDR2 FYNNEI. This CDR3 reads CASRGTGVGYTF. The CDR3 coding sequence is TGTGCCAGCAGGGGGACAGGGGTCGGCTACACCTTC. The complete variable domain, with remaining parts taken from reference TRBV2 and TRBJ1-2, reads EPEVTQTPSHQVTQMGQEVILRCVPISNHLYFYWYRQILGQKVEFLVSFYNNEISEKSEIFDDQFSVERPDGSNFTLKIRSTKLEDSAMYFCASRGTGVGYTFGSGTRLTVV.

This clone was seen only once. The CDR3 region has the DNA TGTGCCAGCAGCTTCGAGGAGGGGATCGACAATGAGCAGTTCTTC. It yields the protein CASSFEEGIDNEQFF. This chain joins TRBV5-5 and TRBJ2-1; perhaps TRBD2 as D (6 bases). V was trimmed by 2 bases and J by 5 bases, leaving 14 bases between them. The CDR3 extends over 15 amino acids. Germline CDR1 reads SGHKS; CDR2 reads YYEKEE (reference sequence).

This clone was seen just once. The gene calls are TRBV29-1 and TRBJ1-1, with TRBD1 identical over 8 bases. V gave up 5 bases and J gave up 5 bases; unmatched junction bases: 10. The CDR3 consists of 14 residues. Germline CDR1 and CDR2: SQVTM and ANQGSEA. The chain's CDR3 is CSVCPGGATTEAFF. CDR3 DNA: TGCAGCGTTTGCCCAGGGGGCGCGACGACTGAAGCTTTCTTT. The complete variable domain, with remaining parts taken from reference TRBV29-1 and TRBJ1-1, reads SAVISQKPSRDICQRGTSLTIQCQVDSQVTMMFWYRQQPGQSLTLIATANQGSEATYESGFVIDKFPISRPNLTFSTLTVSNMSPEDSSIYLCSVCPGGATTEAFFGQGTRLTVV.

The CDR3: CASSPLAGTSGANVLTF. DNA for the CDR3: TGTGCCAGCTCACCACTAGCGGGGACCTCTGGGGCCAACGTCCTGACTTTC. The chain combines TRBV18 with TRBJ2-6; 8 bases are shared with TRBD2. The CDR3 sequence is 17 residues long. Germline V gene lookup returns CDR1 KGHSH and CDR2 LQKENI. V shed 1 base and J 0 bases; nucleotides not matched to a gene: 2.